This T cell receptor (beta chain) emerged from a study of tumor-infiltrating lymphocytes in primary liver carcinoma. Across the whole study: T1-T3 N0M0 was the stage of the tumors, which were 4.2 to 10 cm across. Regarding the study as a whole: Left bulk and unsorted, the samples did not allow CD4+ and CD8+ repertoires to be compared.

This clonotype has just one count. Its antigen remains unidentified. One end of the junction does not line up with germline, which may come from a read error. Germline DNA was also extracted, and blood RNA derived from unsorted whole blood. From approximately 550 ng of total RNA, TCR beta-specific cDNA was reverse-transcribed using a constant-region primer. TCR beta libraries came from three nested multiplex PCR rounds using slightly modified ARM-PCR. TCRdb redid the calling of the multiplex PCR reads with MiXCR, one entry per CDR3 protein. This repertoire shows hundreds of thousands of distinct CDR3 sequences, 50% to 60% found once; its top ten account for approximately 15%. Sequencing used peripheral blood. The sequence came from a woman in her twenties or thirties with primary liver carcinoma and hepatitis B virus infection.

CDR3 sequence reads: CVSSPGSHEHFF. DNA for the CDR3: TGTGTCAGCAGTCCCGGTAGCCATGAGCACTTCTTC. The V call is TRBV6-5, the J call TRBJ2-1; unclear D gene. Germline V gene lookup returns CDR1 MNHEY and CDR2 SVGAGI. This CDR3 has 12 amino acids.